The T cell receptor (beta chain) under discussion was sequenced for a study of blood T cell repertoires in COVID-19. Study at large: The analysed material was cDNA or gDNA that came from T cells, B-cell-depleted T cells, or PBMCs.

The table came from immunoSEQ multiplex PCR; TCRdb's copy has only in-frame clones and leaves some out. The sample consists of a few hundred thousand clones, around 91% of them appearing once. The sequencing input was peripheral blood. The clonotype originates from a woman aged 35 to 49 with COVID-19, enrolled during active disease.

The CDR3 sequence is CASSRGLGAEAFF. In nucleotides, the CDR3 is TGTGCCAGCAGCCGCGGACTTGGGGCTGAAGCTTTCTTT. V and J are TRBV7-6 and TRBJ1-1, with unresolved D. Trimming left V 5 bases short and J 6 bases short, with 13 bases between. This CDR3 contains 13 residues. Germline assignment: CDR1 SGHVS and CDR2 FNYEAQ.